The 9 T cell receptor beta chains reported below all come from one sample, sequenced in a study of cytomegalovirus exposure and HLA in healthy donors. 13 Jbeta primers and 60 Vbeta primers were used for the PCR. Clones were sequenced by immunoSEQ multiplex PCR, and TCRdb holds only the in-frame ones, with some missing. This repertoire includes 65,000 to 85,000 clones. Specimen: PBMCs. The receptors shown here come from an older woman in good health and CMV-seronegative.

The chain couples TRBV11-2 to TRBJ2-3, with 7 bases matching TRBD2. With V trimmed by 7 bases and J by 2 bases, 12 bases remained unmatched. The CDR3 has 16 residues. Germline assignment: CDR1 SGHAT and CDR2 FQNNGV. Here the CDR3 reads CASTLLGTTFTDTQYF. The CDR3 DNA is TGTGCCAGCACCCTCCTCGGGACTACTTTCACAGATACGCAGTATTTT.

The chain has TRBV15 and TRBJ2-6, with D possibly being TRBD2 (6 bases). Trimming removed 0 bases from V and 2 bases from J, with 14 bases in between. Per the germline V gene, CDR1 is LNHNV and CDR2 is YYDKDF (reference sequence). There are 18 residues in the CDR3. The CDR3, as DNA: TGTGCCACCAGCAGAGATATTCCGGGAGTACCTGGGGCCAACGTCCTGACTTTC. Its protein product is CATSRDIPGVPGANVLTF.

The chain uses TRBV11-2 and TRBJ1-3; D is uncertain. Germline CDR1 reads SGHAT; CDR2 reads FQNNGV. The CDR3 is made up of 15 amino acids. V was cut by 5 bases and J by 1 base, with 12 bases left in between. The CDR3 spells CASSTPRHSGNTIYF. CDR3 sequence (DNA): TGTGCCAGCAGCACGCCCCGACATTCTGGAAACACCATATATTTT.

Here the CDR3 reads CASSIQSGRAYNEQFF. CDR3 coding DNA: TGTGCCAGTAGTATACAAAGCGGGAGGGCTTACAATGAGCAGTTCTTC. This rearrangement joins TRBV19 to TRBJ2-1, with TRBD2 matching over 10 bases. This CDR3 has 16 residues. With V trimmed by 2 bases and J by 4 bases, 5 bases remained unmatched. CDR1 LNHDA and CDR2 SQIVND come from the germline V gene (reference sequence).

The gene calls are TRBV19 and TRBJ1-5, with D unclear. CDR1 and CDR2 (germline): LNHDA, SQIVND (reference sequence). The germline V and J ends were trimmed by 3 bases and 4 bases, with 10 bases remaining between them. CDR3 size: 14 residues. Here the CDR3 DNA reads TGTGCCAGTAGTATGGGAGTTGGGAATCAGCCCCAGCATTTT. This sequence encodes CASSMGVGNQPQHF. Full variable domain (remainder filled in from reference TRBV19 and TRBJ1-5): DGGITQSPKYLFRKEGQNVTLSCEQNLNHDAMYWYRQDPGQGLRLIYYSQIVNDFQKGDIAEGYSVSREKKESFPLTVTSAQKNPTAFYLCASSMGVGNQPQHFGDGTRLSIL.

The chain has TRBV27 and TRBJ2-1; D might be TRBD2 (5 bases). CDR3 length: 16 residues. V was trimmed by 4 bases and J by 3 bases, leaving 16 bases between them. CDR1 is MNHEY and CDR2 is SMNVEV in the germline V gene (reference sequence). The CDR3 loop is CASSSERPSGYNEQFF. DNA of the CDR3: TGTGCCAGCAGTTCGGAGCGGCCAAGTGGCTACAATGAGCAGTTCTTC.

CDR3 protein: CASSLASPSGNTDTQYF. CDR3 sequence (DNA): TGTGCCAGCAGCTTGGCCTCGCCTAGCGGGAATACAGATACGCAGTATTTT. The rearrangement joins TRBV5-4 to TRBJ2-3, with 9 bases fitting TRBD2. CDR1 is SGHNT and CDR2 is YYREEE in the germline V gene (reference sequence). This CDR3 has 17 residues. Losses at the gene ends were 0 bases for V and 3 bases for J; bases not matched to a gene: 8.

Concerning this clone: Distinct nucleotide sequences in the sample also encode this CDR3. The V call is TRBV7-9, the J call TRBJ2-2; 7 nucleotides line up with TRBD2. Trimming removed 1 base from V and 2 bases from J; junction bases left unmatched: 4. This CDR3 region has 16 residues. Germline V CDR1 and CDR2: SEHNR, FQNEAQ (reference sequence). The CDR3 loop reads CASSLEGGPNTGELFF. In nucleotides, the CDR3 is TGTGCCAGCAGCTTAGAGGGAGGGCCAAACACCGGGGAGCTGTTTTTT.

The genes are TRBV7-6 and TRBJ1-1, with 11 bases lining up with TRBD1. The CDR3 has 15 amino acids. Germline V gene data show CDR1 as SGHVS and CDR2 as FNYEAQ. Trimming took 5 bases from V and 5 from J; bases not matched to a gene: 7. For the CDR3, the DNA is TGTGCCAGCAGCCCTCTGGACAGGGGGCTGACTGAAGCTTTCTTT. Residues: CASSPLDRGLTEAFF.